This entry concerns a single TCR beta chain. The target antigen is unknown. TCR beta was sequenced from blood CD8+ and CD4+ T cells. Healthy donors served as age- and sex-matched controls. It was negative isolation that provided the CD8+ and CD4+ T cells, whereas TEMRA cells were enriched by FACS. The source of the sample is a study of CD8 T cells in Susac syndrome. V gave up 6 bases and J gave up 4 bases, with 12 bases separating them. CDR1 and CDR2 (germline): SNHLY, FYNNEI. The CDR3 is made up of 13 amino acids. Reverse transcription used about 0.45 to 1 ug RNA and random hexamers. TCRdb reprocessed the immunoSEQ multiplex PCR reads via MiXCR and lists one record per CDR3 protein. The sample lists about 80,000 distinct CDR3 sequences, approximately 94% occurring once. Overall study results and limits: It was acknowledged by the study that relatively few individuals were included in its TCR sequencing and HLA analysis.

The receptor was isolated from a human donor in good health. This sequence joins TRBV2 and TRBJ1-1; D is perhaps TRBD1 (6 bases). Sequencing was performed on CD8+ T cells from PBMCs. The chain's CDR3 is CASSAGVSTEAFF. The CDR3, as DNA: TGTGCCAGCAGCGCAGGGGTGAGCACTGAAGCTTTCTTT.